These 32 T cell receptor beta chains share one sample of origin, sequenced in a study of T cell changes during pregnancy in multiple sclerosis. Assay used: immunoSEQ multiplex PCR; TCRdb lists only in-frame clones, some missing. Of about 79,000 clones listed, around 95% are singletons. Specimen: peripheral blood, collected in the second trimester of pregnancy. The receptors originated from a female donor in good health, enrolled as a control in a pregnancy study.

The chain recombines TRBV11-2 with TRBJ2-3; 9 positions agree with TRBD2. The V segment lost 0 bases and the J segment 2 bases; nucleotides outside the gene matches: 3. This CDR3 has 16 residues. The germline V gene has CDR1 SGHAT and CDR2 FQNNGV. The CDR3 reads CASSLDPGLATDTQYF. Here the CDR3 DNA reads TGTGCCAGCAGCTTAGATCCGGGACTAGCCACAGATACGCAGTATTTT.

The CDR3 spells CASSIEPGRTENTIYF. CDR3 nucleotide sequence: TGTGCCAGTAGTATAGAGCCGGGAAGGACTGAAAACACCATATATTTT. V and J are TRBV19 and TRBJ1-3; no firm D call. V lost 0 bases, J lost 6 bases, and 15 bases lay in between. Germline V CDR1 and CDR2: LNHDA, SQIVND (reference sequence). The CDR3 covers 16 residues.

J is TRBJ2-1 and V is TRBV11-2; 10 positions match TRBD2. Germline CDR1 reads SGHAT; CDR2 reads FQNNGV. This CDR3 has 14 residues. After removal of 6 bases from V and 9 bases from J, the junction contained 8 bases not matched to a gene. CDR3 loop: CASRRPSGGTEQFF. CDR3 bases: TGTGCCAGCAGGCGGCCTAGCGGGGGTACTGAGCAGTTCTTC.

V usage is TRBV6-1 and J usage is TRBJ1-2; the D gene is possibly TRBD1 (6 bases). This CDR3 comprises 12 residues. CDR1 MNHNS and CDR2 SASEGT come from the germline V gene. V lost 5 bases and J lost 4, with 8 bases in between. DNA of the CDR3: TGTGCCAGCAGTACGACAGGCTATGGCTACACCTTC. This encodes CASSTTGYGYTF.

The chain recombines TRBV10-3 with TRBJ2-1; D may be TRBD1 (6 bases). The CDR3 covers 14 residues. Germline CDR1 is ENHRY and CDR2 is SYGVKD. Trimming pared 2 bases from V and 4 bases from J, leaving 9 bases between. CDR3 residues: CAISEGGLYNEQFF. CDR3 coding DNA: TGTGCCATCAGTGAGGGGGGCTTATACAATGAGCAGTTCTTC.

The CDR3 bases are TGTGCCAGCAGCGCCCACCTCCGGGACAGGGGGTTCTATGGCTACACCTTC. Translation gives CASSAHLRDRGFYGYTF. V gene TRBV13 combines with J gene TRBJ1-2; TRBD1 agrees at 11 bases. The germline gives CDR1 PRHDT, CDR2 FYEKMQ (reference sequence). V shed 5 bases, J shed 4 bases, and the junction held 12 bases outside the gene matches. CDR3 length: 17 residues.

The rearrangement links TRBV29-1 to TRBJ1-1; D not certain. CDR1 is SQVTM, CDR2 ANQGSEA, per germline. With 4 bases removed from V and 1 base from J, the gap between germline ends came to 10 bases. The CDR3 runs 13 residues. Here the CDR3 reads CSVVLGQNTEAFF. CDR3 nucleotide sequence: TGCAGCGTTGTTCTGGGCCAGAACACTGAAGCTTTCTTT.

V is TRBV6-1 and J is TRBJ2-7; TRBD2 might be the D (5 bases). The V and J ends lost 3 bases and 6 bases respectively, with 15 bases between them. Germline V CDR1 and CDR2: MNHNS, SASEGT. CDR3 length: 14 amino acids. In DNA, the CDR3 is TGTGCCAGCAGTGATAGAGGGCAAGGCGGCGAGCAGTACTTC. Translated, it gives CASSDRGQGGEQYF.

This sequence joins TRBV5-6 and TRBJ1-1, with TRBD1 as a possible D gene (6 bases). V shed 4 bases and J shed 3 bases, with 10 bases lying between them. This CDR3 comprises 13 residues. Per the germline V gene, CDR1 is SGHDT and CDR2 is YYEEEE. The CDR3 DNA follows: TGTGCCAGCAGCGACTCAGGGGACACTGAAGCTTTCTTT. Amino acid sequence: CASSDSGDTEAFF.

The rearrangement links TRBV7-3 to TRBJ2-1; TRBD2 matches 8 bases. Germline CDR1 is SGHTA and CDR2 is FQGTGA. V gave up 5 bases and J gave up 0 bases; unmatched junction bases: 12. This CDR3 contains 18 residues. CDR3 loop: CASSTTGGGTSSYNEQFF. CDR3 bases: TGTGCCAGCAGCACCACAGGCGGGGGGACGAGCTCCTACAATGAGCAGTTCTTC.

The rearrangement uses TRBV14 and TRBJ2-5, with D unresolved. This CDR3 is built from 14 residues. Trimming removed 6 bases from V and 5 bases from J, with 16 bases in between. Germline V CDR1 and CDR2: SGHDN, FVKESK. The CDR3, as DNA: TGTGCCAGCAGGCCTCACGGCGGTATCGAGACCCAGTACTTC. Translation: CASRPHGGIETQYF.

The chain links TRBV6-6 to TRBJ2-7, with D hard to call. CDR3 length equals 11 residues. V was shortened by 6 bases and J by 3 bases, with 6 bases between the two germline ends. Germline V gives CDR1 MNHNY, CDR2 SVGAGI (reference sequence). CDR3 in amino acids: CASSLNYEQYF. CDR3 nucleotide sequence: TGTGCCAGCAGCCTTAACTACGAGCAGTACTTC.

The chain joins TRBV7-3 to TRBJ1-1; 8 bases fit TRBD1. The CDR3 totals 13 residues. Trimming cost V 5 bases and J 4 bases; bases outside gene matches: 3. CDR1 SGHTA and CDR2 FQGTGA come from the germline V gene. This CDR3 is CASSTTGVTEAFF. The CDR3 bases are TGTGCCAGCAGCACGACAGGGGTCACTGAAGCTTTCTTT. Filled out from reference TRBV7-3 and TRBJ1-1, the complete variable domain reads GAGVSQTPSNKVTEKGKYVELRCDPISGHTALYWYRQSLGQGPEFLIYFQGTGAADDSGLPNDRFFAVRPEGSVSTLKIQRTERGDSAVYLCASSTTGVTEAFFGQGTRLTVV.

The chain has TRBV11-2 and TRBJ1-1; TRBD1 agrees at 7 bases. The CDR3 consists of 15 residues. The ends lost 4 bases at V and 2 bases at J; junction bases unmatched: 7. The V gene's germline CDR1 is SGHAT and CDR2 FQNNGV. DNA for the CDR3: TGTGCCAGCAGCTCGACAGGGAAGGTCAACACTGAAGCTTTCTTT. Its protein product is CASSSTGKVNTEAFF.

This chain uses TRBV6-5 with TRBJ2-5; 8 nucleotides line up with TRBD2. After removal of 2 bases from V and 1 base from J, the junction contained 3 bases not matched to a gene. The length of the CDR3 is 15 residues. Germline V lookup: CDR1 MNHEY, CDR2 SVGAGI. The CDR3 is CASSYRGGIQETQYF. In nucleotides, the CDR3 is TGTGCCAGCAGTTACCGGGGGGGCATCCAAGAGACCCAGTACTTC.

The V gene is TRBV27, the J gene TRBJ1-2; D might be TRBD1 (6 bases). CDR1 is MNHEY and CDR2 is SMNVEV in the germline V gene (reference sequence). With 6 bases removed from V and 8 bases from J, the gap between germline ends came to 16 bases. The CDR3 consists of 13 residues. The chain's CDR3 is CASSPGQSLGYTF. DNA for the CDR3: TGTGCCAGCAGCCCGGGACAATCTTTGGGCTACACCTTC.

The V gene is TRBV7-2, the J gene TRBJ1-2; D might be TRBD1 (6 bases). The CDR3 covers 14 residues. The ends were cut back, 1 base at V and 6 bases at J, with 12 bases in the middle. CDR1 is SGHTA, CDR2 FQGNSA, per germline. The CDR3 nucleotides are TGTGCCAGCAGCTTAGGGGGCACAGGGCATGGCTACACCTTC. Protein product: CASSLGGTGHGYTF. Full variable domain (remainder filled in from reference TRBV7-2 and TRBJ1-2): GAGVSQSPSNKVTEKGKDVELRCDPISGHTALYWYRQSLGQGLEFLIYFQGNSAPDKSGLPSDRFSAERTGGSVSTLTIQRTQQEDSAVYLCASSLGGTGHGYTFGSGTRLTVV.

CDR3 DNA: TGTGCCAGCAGCACCCCCCGGGACAGGGCAACAAATGAGCAGTTCTTC. This gives the protein CASSTPRDRATNEQFF. The J gene is TRBJ2-1, the V gene TRBV9; TRBD1 matches 9 bases. This CDR3 spans 16 amino acids. V was clipped by 4 bases and J by 7 bases; unmatched bases: 12. CDR1 is SGDLS and CDR2 is YYNGEE in the germline V gene.

The chain combines TRBV5-6 with TRBJ1-5; 10 bases are shared with TRBD1. J gave up 7 bases and V 4 bases, and 8 bases lay outside the gene matches. Germline V gene data show CDR1 as SGHDT and CDR2 as YYEEEE. The CDR3 is made up of 15 amino acids. This CDR3 reads CASSRGTGAEQPQHF. Written as DNA, the CDR3 is TGTGCCAGCAGCCGGGGGACAGGGGCGGAACAGCCCCAGCATTTT.

The CDR3 here is CASTRDIGPYEQYF. The DNA of the CDR3 is TGTGCCAGCACCAGGGACATCGGACCCTACGAGCAGTACTTC. This sequence joins TRBV6-6 and TRBJ2-7; TRBD1 might be the D (6 bases). The CDR3 runs 14 residues. Germline V CDR1 and CDR2: MNHNY, SVGAGI (reference sequence). With 7 bases removed from V and 2 bases from J, the gap between germline ends came to 15 bases.

The chain links TRBV11-2 to TRBJ2-3; 7 nucleotides agree with TRBD1. There are 16 residues in the CDR3. Trimming cost V 5 bases and J 2 bases; bases outside gene matches: 10. Per germline, CDR1 SGHAT and CDR2 FQNNGV. The CDR3 DNA follows: TGTGCCAGCAGCATAGCTTGGGACAGCTACACAGATACGCAGTATTTT. Translated, it gives CASSIAWDSYTDTQYF. The full variable domain, with the rest looked up from reference TRBV11-2 and TRBJ2-3, is EAGVAQSPRYKIIEKRQSVAFWCNPISGHATLYWYQQILGQGPKLLIQFQNNGVVDDSQLPKDRFSAERLKGVDSTLKIQPAKLEDSAVYLCASSIAWDSYTDTQYFGPGTRLTVL.

The rearrangement joins TRBV2 to TRBJ2-3, with 12 bases identical to TRBD2. Trimming removed 7 bases from V and 1 base from J; junction bases left unmatched: 3. Germline loops: CDR1 SNHLY, CDR2 FYNNEI. CDR3 length: 15 residues. This chain's CDR3 is CASTSGGAGTDTQYF. The CDR3 DNA reads as TGTGCCAGCACTAGCGGGGGGGCAGGCACAGATACGCAGTATTTT.

This chain joins TRBV9 and TRBJ2-7, with TRBD2 identical over 9 bases. The CDR3 sequence is 17 residues long. Germline V gene data show CDR1 as SGDLS and CDR2 as YYNGEE. The V gene end was trimmed by 3 bases and the J gene end by 0 bases; junction bases not matched to a gene: 10. CDR3 sequence (DNA): TGTGCCAGCAGCGGCCCCCCTCTAGCGGGGCGCTCCTACGAGCAGTACTTC. This translates into CASSGPPLAGRSYEQYF.

The chain uses TRBV4-3 and TRBJ2-1; 10 bases are a match to TRBD1. The CDR3 extends over 17 amino acids. Germline CDR1 LGHNA, CDR2 YSLEER. V lost 4 bases, J lost 8 bases, and 14 bases stayed unmatched. CDR3 coding DNA: TGCGCCAGCAGCCTATCCGACAGGGGGCTGTTTCGAGATGAGCAGTTCTTC. Its protein is CASSLSDRGLFRDEQFF.

The V call is TRBV5-1, the J call TRBJ2-5, with TRBD1 identical over 8 bases. Unmatched junction bases numbered 4, after V lost 4 bases and J lost 5 bases. Germline V gives CDR1 SGHRS, CDR2 YFSETQ. This CDR3 spans 13 amino acids. The CDR3: CASSQGARETQYF. As DNA, the CDR3 is TGCGCCAGCAGCCAGGGGGCCCGGGAGACCCAGTACTTC.

The J gene is TRBJ2-5, the V gene TRBV10-1, with 7 positions matching TRBD1. The V gene's germline CDR1 is WNHNN and CDR2 SYGVQD (reference sequence). This CDR3 region has 15 residues. Trimming took 2 bases from V and 1 from J; bases not matched to a gene: 4. CDR3 residues: CASSEIRGCQETQYF. CDR3 nucleotides: TGCGCCAGCAGTGAGATCAGGGGGTGCCAAGAGACCCAGTACTTC.

The chain carries TRBV7-2 and TRBJ1-2; D may be TRBD1 (6 bases). The CDR3 length is 13 residues. Trimming shortened V by 1 base and J by 7 bases, and 10 bases separated the two germline ends. In germline, CDR1 is SGHTA, CDR2 FQGNSA. This CDR3 reads CASSLGGGAGYTF. For the CDR3, the DNA is TGTGCCAGCAGCTTAGGCGGGGGCGCTGGCTACACCTTC.

This chain joins TRBV7-6 and TRBJ2-2, with 9 bases matching TRBD1. The germline CDR1 and CDR2 sequences are SGHVS and FNYEAQ. V trimming: 3 bases; J trimming: 6 bases; junction bases outside the gene matches: 8. CDR3 length equals 16 residues. CDR3 DNA sequence: TGTGCCAGCAGCTTCCGGGACAGGGCTGCACCCGGGGAGCTGTTTTTT. It specifies CASSFRDRAAPGELFF.

The CDR3 bases are TGTGCCAGTAAAGCAGGGGGTTCCTACGAGCAGTACTTC. Its translation: CASKAGGSYEQYF. V is TRBV30 and J is TRBJ2-7, with 7 bases aligning to TRBD1. V dropped 8 bases and J dropped 1; count of bases not matched to a gene: 8. This CDR3 has 13 amino acids. Germline CDR1 and CDR2: GTSNPN and SVGIG (reference sequence).

The chain has TRBV5-8 and TRBJ1-2; TRBD1 agrees at 9 bases. The CDR3 extends over 15 amino acids. Germline CDR1 SGHTS, CDR2 YDEGEE. V lost 2 bases to trimming and J lost 7 bases; unmatched junction nucleotides: 9. CDR3 region: CASSFDGTGTFGYTF. The CDR3 DNA follows: TGTGCCAGCAGCTTCGATGGGACAGGGACCTTTGGCTACACCTTC.

The chain has TRBV19 and TRBJ1-1; 7 bases map to TRBD1. The ends lost 5 bases at V and 0 bases at J; junction bases unmatched: 6. The CDR3 is 15 residues long. Germline-derived CDR1 and CDR2 are LNHDA and SQIVND (reference sequence). The CDR3 reads CASSVGQVMNTEAFF. CDR3 bases: TGTGCCAGTAGTGTCGGACAGGTTATGAACACTGAAGCTTTCTTT.

This clone was counted a few times. This chain links TRBV30 with TRBJ1-1; D is undetermined. The CDR3 spans 12 residues. Between the trimmed V and J ends, which lost 2 bases and 4 bases, there was a span of 8 bases. CDR1 GTSNPN and CDR2 SVGIG come from the germline V gene (reference sequence). The CDR3 reads CAWSPRSTEAFF. The CDR3 DNA reads TGTGCCTGGAGTCCTCGGAGCACTGAAGCTTTCTTT.